This T cell receptor beta chain was recovered during a study of OX40 agonist ivuxolimab in advanced cancers. Study as a whole: Recorded diagnoses for dose-escalation patients were hepatocellular carcinoma, melanoma, renal cell or head and neck cancer.

Concerning this clone: Its antigen is still unknown.

Method: immunoSEQ multiplex PCR; TCRdb's copy keeps in-frame clones and lacks some. The sample has more than 40,000 clones; about 90% are singletons. Points from the study as a whole: Nonresponders, in some cases, also had low normalized T-cell clonal expansion.

The V and J ends lost 0 bases and 1 base respectively, with 9 bases between them. Germline V CDR1 and CDR2: LGHNA, YSLEER. This CDR3 spans 15 amino acids. The V and J genes are TRBV4-3 and TRBJ1-1; a weak D match, TRBD1 (5 bases). The specimen was CD4+ or CD8+ T cells sorted from blood, collected in a trial of the OX40 agonist ivuxolimab. The sequence came from an adult with an advanced solid tumor such as melanoma, head and neck, liver or kidney cancer. CDR3 coding DNA: TGCGCCAGCAGCCAAGACGGGGGGTGGAACACTGAAGCTTTCTTT. It specifies CASSQDGGWNTEAFF.